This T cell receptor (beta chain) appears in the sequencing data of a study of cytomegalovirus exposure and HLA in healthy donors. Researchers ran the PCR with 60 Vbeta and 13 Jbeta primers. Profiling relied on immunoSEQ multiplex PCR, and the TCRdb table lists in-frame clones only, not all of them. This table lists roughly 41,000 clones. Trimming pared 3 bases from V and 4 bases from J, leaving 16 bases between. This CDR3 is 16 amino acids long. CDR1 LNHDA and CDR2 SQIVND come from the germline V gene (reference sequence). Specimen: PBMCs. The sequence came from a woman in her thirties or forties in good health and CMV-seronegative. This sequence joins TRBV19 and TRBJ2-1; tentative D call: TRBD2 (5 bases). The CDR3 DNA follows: TGTGCCAGTAGTATGTCGAGAGGGCAAAGTTACAATGAGCAGTTCTTC. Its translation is CASSMSRGQSYNEQFF.